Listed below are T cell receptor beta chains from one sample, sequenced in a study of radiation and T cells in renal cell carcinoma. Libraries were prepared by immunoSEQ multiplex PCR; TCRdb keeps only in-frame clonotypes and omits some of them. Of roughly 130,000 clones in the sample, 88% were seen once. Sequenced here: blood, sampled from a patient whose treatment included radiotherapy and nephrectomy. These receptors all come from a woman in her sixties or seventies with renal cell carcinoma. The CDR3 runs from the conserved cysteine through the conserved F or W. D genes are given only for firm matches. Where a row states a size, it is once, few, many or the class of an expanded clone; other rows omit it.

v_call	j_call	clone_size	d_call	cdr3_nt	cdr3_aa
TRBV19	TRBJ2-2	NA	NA	TGTGCCAGTAGTATGGTTAACACCGGGGAGCTGTTTTTT	CASSMVNTGELFF
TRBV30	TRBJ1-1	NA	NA	TGTGCCTGGTCCCTGGGACGGGGGACTGAAGCTTTCTTT	CAWSLGRGTEAFF
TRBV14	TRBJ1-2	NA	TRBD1	TGTGCCAGCAGTCATACAGGGGGCTATGGCTACACCTTC	CASSHTGGYGYTF
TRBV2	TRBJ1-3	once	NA	TGTGCCAGCAGTCAGCTCTCTGGAAACACCATATATTTT	CASSQLSGNTIYF
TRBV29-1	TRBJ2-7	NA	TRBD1	TGCAGCGTTGTCGGGACAGCCTACGAGCAGTACTTC	CSVVGTAYEQYF
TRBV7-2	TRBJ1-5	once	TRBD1	TGTGCCAGCAGCTTAGTGTTCCGGGACAGAAATCAGCCCCAGCATTTT	CASSLVFRDRNQPQHF
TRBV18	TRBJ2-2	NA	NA	TGTGCCAGCCGCGACTCCCCCGGCACCGGGGAGCTGTTTTTT	CASRDSPGTGELFF
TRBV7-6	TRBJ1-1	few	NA	TGTGCCAGCAGCCCGCGACAGTACACTGAAGCTTTCTTT	CASSPRQYTEAFF
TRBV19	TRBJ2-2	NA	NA	TGTGCCAGTCTAGCCTACACCGGGGAGCTGTTTTTT	CASLAYTGELFF
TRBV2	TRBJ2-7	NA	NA	TGTGCCAGCAGCGAAAATAGGCTAGCAGGTTACGAGCAGTACTTC	CASSENRLAGYEQYF